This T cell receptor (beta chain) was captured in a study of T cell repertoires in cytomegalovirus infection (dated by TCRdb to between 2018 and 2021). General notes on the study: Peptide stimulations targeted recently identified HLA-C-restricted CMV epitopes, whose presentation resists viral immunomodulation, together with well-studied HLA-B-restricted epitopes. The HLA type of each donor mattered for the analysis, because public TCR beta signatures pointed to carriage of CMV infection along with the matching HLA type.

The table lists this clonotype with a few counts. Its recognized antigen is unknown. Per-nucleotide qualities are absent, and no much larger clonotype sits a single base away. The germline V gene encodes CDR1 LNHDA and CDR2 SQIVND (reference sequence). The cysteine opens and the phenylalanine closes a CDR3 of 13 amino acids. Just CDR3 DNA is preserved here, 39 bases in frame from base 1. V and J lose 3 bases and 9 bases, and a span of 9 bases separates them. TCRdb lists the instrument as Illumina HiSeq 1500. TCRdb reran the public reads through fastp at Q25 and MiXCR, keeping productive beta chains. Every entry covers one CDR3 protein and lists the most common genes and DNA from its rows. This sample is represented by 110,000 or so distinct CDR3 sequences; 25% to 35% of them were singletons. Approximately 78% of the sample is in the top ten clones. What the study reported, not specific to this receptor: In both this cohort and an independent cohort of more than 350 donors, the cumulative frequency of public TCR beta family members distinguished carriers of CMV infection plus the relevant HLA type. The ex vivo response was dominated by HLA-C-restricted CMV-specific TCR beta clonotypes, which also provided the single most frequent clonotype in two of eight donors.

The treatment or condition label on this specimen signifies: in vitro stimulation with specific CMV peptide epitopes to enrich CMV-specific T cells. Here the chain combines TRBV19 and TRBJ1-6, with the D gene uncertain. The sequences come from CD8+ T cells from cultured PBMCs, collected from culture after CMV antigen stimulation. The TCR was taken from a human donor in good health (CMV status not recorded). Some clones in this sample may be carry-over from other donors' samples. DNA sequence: TGTGCCAGTAGTATGGGGTCTAGTTCACCCCTCCACTTT. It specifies CASSMGSSSPLHF.